This T cell receptor (beta chain) appears in the sequencing data of a study of blood T cell repertoires in COVID-19. Study-level background: PBMCs, B-cell-depleted T cells, or T cells provided the cDNA or gDNA that made up the material.

Assay used: immunoSEQ multiplex PCR; TCRdb lists only in-frame clones, some missing. In the table there are about 30,000 clones, over 75% of which are singletons. This CDR3 region has 14 residues. CDR1 and CDR2 from the germline V gene are LNHDA and SQIVND (reference sequence). Trimming cost V 7 bases and J 0 bases, with 9 bases left between them. The sequenced sample was peripheral blood. This TCR was sampled from a man older than 75 with acute or convalescent COVID-19. The chain links TRBV19 to TRBJ2-2; a weak D match, TRBD1 (5 bases). CDR3 coding DNA: TGTGCCAGTACGACAGACGCGAACACCGGGGAGCTGTTTTTT. Protein product: CASTTDANTGELFF. The whole variable domain, filled in from reference TRBV19 and TRBJ2-2, reads DGGITQSPKYLFRKEGQNVTLSCEQNLNHDAMYWYRQDPGQGLRLIYYSQIVNDFQKGDIAEGYSVSREKKESFPLTVTSAQKNPTAFYLCASTTDANTGELFFGEGSRLTVL.